The clone carrying this T cell receptor (beta chain) came up a few times. Its antigen is still unknown. The PCR contained 60 Vbeta and 13 Jbeta primers. Sequencing used immunoSEQ multiplex PCR; TCRdb keeps in-frame clones, though not all of them. The profile shows some 150,000 clones, approximately 79% of them singletons. The data originate from a study of cytomegalovirus exposure and HLA in healthy donors. Germline CDR1 is SGHVS and CDR2 is FNYEAQ. The CDR3 runs 14 residues. V was pared by 6 bases and J by 5 bases, with 16 bases between. Study-level findings and limits: Segments of the TCR beta V type were, in most cases, productive about 87% or about 30% of the time in an earlier analysis.

The source is a man aged 40-49 years in good health and CMV-seronegative. The chain carries TRBV7-6 and TRBJ1-1; weak D call: TRBD1 (6 bases). Sequenced material: PBMCs. In DNA form, the CDR3 reads TGTGCCAGCAGGTTACAGGGAAAGGAAACTGAAGCTTTCTTT. It is translated as CASRLQGKETEAFF.